These 31 T cell receptor beta chains were sequenced from one sample in a study of Ad26.COV2.S vaccination and SARS-CoV-2 variants. Treatment given: about 20 received Ad26.COV2.S at low or high dose, single or two shots; 5 received placebo; per-sample allocation not given. Day 63 following the first vaccine or placebo injection was when the samples were taken. The assay was immunoSEQ multiplex PCR, and TCRdb's table has in-frame clones only and misses some. The data hold 380,000 or so clones, with approximately 90% observed a single time. Material: peripheral blood, obtained in a trial of Ad26.COV2.S vaccine versus placebo. The receptors here all came from a person aged 18-65 years who received the Ad26.COV2.S COVID-19 vaccine or a placebo.

The V call is TRBV9, the J call TRBJ2-3; D is perhaps TRBD2 (6 bases). Germline V lookup: CDR1 SGDLS, CDR2 YYNGEE. V shed 3 bases and J shed 4 bases, with 18 bases lying between them. The CDR3 sequence is 16 residues long. The CDR3 coding sequence is TGTGCCAGCAGCGGGGGGAGACTAGTGGGACCAGATACGCAGTATTTT. Protein sequence: CASSGGRLVGPDTQYF.

V and J are TRBV10-3 and TRBJ1-2; 9 bases match TRBD1. With V trimmed by 0 bases and J by 6 bases, 11 bases remained unmatched. Germline V gene data show CDR1 as ENHRY and CDR2 as SYGVKD. This CDR3 comprises 17 residues. The CDR3 DNA sequence: TGTGCCATCAGTGAGTCGACCTTGGGGACAGGGAGACATGGCTACACCTTC. Translating it yields CAISESTLGTGRHGYTF.

The chain links TRBV15 to TRBJ2-1, with unresolved D. CDR3 length equals 14 residues. V shed 0 bases and J shed 5 bases, with 8 bases lying between them. The V gene's germline CDR1 is LNHNV and CDR2 YYDKDF (reference sequence). CDR3 residues: CATSREQPHNEQFF. In DNA form, the CDR3 reads TGTGCCACCAGCAGAGAACAGCCCCACAATGAGCAGTTCTTC.

The chain couples TRBV2 to TRBJ2-1; D is possibly TRBD1 (5 bases). This CDR3 spans 12 amino acids. The germline V gene encodes CDR1 SNHLY and CDR2 FYNNEI. Trimming stripped 3 bases from V and 9 bases from J, with 9 bases between. CDR3 in amino acids: CASSDKGPEQFF. The CDR3 DNA sequence: TGTGCCAGCAGTGACAAGGGGCCTGAGCAGTTCTTC.

A note on this clone: This same CDR3 is encoded by further DNA sequences in the sample. The chain uses TRBV29-1 and TRBJ2-7, with 10 bases lining up with TRBD1. The CDR3 spans 12 residues. V lost 5 bases and J lost 3; bases outside the gene matches: 1. Germline CDR1 is SQVTM and CDR2 is ANQGSEA. The CDR3 DNA is TGCAGCGTTCGGGACAGGGGCTACGAGCAGTACTTC. Amino acid sequence: CSVRDRGYEQYF.

The gene calls are TRBV6-5 and TRBJ1-5, with 8 bases matching TRBD1. Trimming took 2 bases from V and 9 from J; bases not matched to a gene: 6. The CDR3 contains 14 residues. Germline assignment: CDR1 MNHEY and CDR2 SVGAGI. CDR3 loop: CASSYRTGYGPQHF. The DNA for the CDR3 is TGTGCCAGCAGTTACAGGACAGGGTATGGGCCCCAGCATTTT.

The V and J genes are TRBV10-3 and TRBJ1-1; 7 bases are shared with TRBD1. Germline V gene data show CDR1 as ENHRY and CDR2 as SYGVKD. The V segment lost 8 bases and the J segment 2 bases; nucleotides outside the gene matches: 8. This CDR3 spans 14 amino acids. CDR3: CAIAGTVKNTEAFF. The CDR3 coding sequence is TGTGCCATCGCTGGGACAGTTAAAAACACTGAAGCTTTCTTT.

Of note for this clone: The same CDR3 can be traced to other DNA sequences in this sample. The chain recombines TRBV7-9 with TRBJ2-3; possible D gene TRBD2, 5 bases. The CDR3 totals 15 residues. The ends were cut back, 5 bases at V and 0 bases at J, with 12 bases in the middle. In germline, CDR1 is SEHNR, CDR2 FQNEAQ (reference sequence). CDR3 residues: CASSLLGSSTDTQYF. DNA of the CDR3: TGTGCCAGCAGCCTACTAGGTTCTAGCACAGATACGCAGTATTTT. The complete variable domain, with remaining parts taken from reference TRBV7-9 and TRBJ2-3, reads DTGVSQNPRHKITKRGQNVTFRCDPISEHNRLYWYRQTLGQGPEFLTYFQNEAQLEKSRLLSDRFSAERPKGSFSTLEIQRTEQGDSAMYLCASSLLGSSTDTQYFGPGTRLTVL.

This clone occurred once. The DNA for the CDR3 is TGTGCCAGCAGCCCCGCCAGGGCTAGCCCAGATACGCAGTATTTT. As protein: CASSPARASPDTQYF. This chain links TRBV5-5 with TRBJ2-3, with D perhaps TRBD1 or TRBD2 (5 bases each). This CDR3 spans 15 amino acids. Germline V gives CDR1 SGHKS, CDR2 YYEKEE (reference sequence). The V and J ends lost 4 bases and 4 bases respectively, with 16 bases between them.

This chain links TRBV5-6 with TRBJ2-7; 11 bases are shared with TRBD2. CDR3 length: 14 amino acids. Trimming cost V 4 bases and J 9 bases; bases outside gene matches: 9. From germline, CDR1 is SGHDT and CDR2 YYEEEE. CDR3 sequence (DNA): TGTGCCAGCAGCCTCACTAGCGGGGGTCCACGGCAGTACTTC. Translation: CASSLTSGGPRQYF.

This rearrangement joins TRBV20-1 to TRBJ1-4; D is ambiguous. Trimming took off 3 bases at V and 2 bases at J, with 16 bases between the two ends. Per germline, CDR1 DFQATT and CDR2 SNEGSKA (reference sequence). The CDR3 has 16 amino acids. The CDR3 DNA follows: TGCAGTGCTAGTAGTGGGGTGGCGGTCACTAATGAAAAACTGTTTTTT. Translation: CSASSGVAVTNEKLFF.

This clone came up a few times. J is TRBJ1-6 and V is TRBV14; tentatively, D is TRBD1 (5 bases). The V end lost 4 bases, the J end lost 7 bases, and 14 bases lay between the germline ends. The CDR3 sequence is 15 residues long. From germline, CDR1 is SGHDN and CDR2 FVKESK. The CDR3 protein is CASSPTKGENSPLHF. The CDR3 DNA sequence: TGTGCCAGCAGCCCAACGAAAGGGGAGAATTCACCCCTCCACTTT.

The chain links TRBV19 to TRBJ2-3; possibly TRBD1 for D (6 bases). The CDR3 loop spans 16 amino acids. V lost 3 bases, J lost 3 bases, and 16 bases lay in between. Germline CDR1 reads LNHDA; CDR2 reads SQIVND (reference sequence). CDR3 bases: TGTGCCAGTAGTATCGGGGAAGTCAGGGGAACAGATACGCAGTATTTT. Its translation is CASSIGEVRGTDTQYF. The full variable domain, completed using reference TRBV19 and TRBJ2-3, is DGGITQSPKYLFRKEGQNVTLSCEQNLNHDAMYWYRQDPGQGLRLIYYSQIVNDFQKGDIAEGYSVSREKKESFPLTVTSAQKNPTAFYLCASSIGEVRGTDTQYFGPGTRLTVL.

The genes are TRBV9 and TRBJ2-3, with 8 bases that match TRBD2. Germline V lookup: CDR1 SGDLS, CDR2 YYNGEE. The CDR3 runs to 16 residues. V was pared by 0 bases and J by 4 bases, with 7 bases of the junction left unmatched. The CDR3 DNA is TGTGCCAGCAGCGTAGCGGGAGGGCTAGCGGCAGATACGCAGTATTTT. The encoded protein is CASSVAGGLAADTQYF.

The CDR3 spells CASSLEASGRDTQYF. The CDR3 DNA sequence: TGTGCCAGCAGCTTGGAGGCGAGCGGGAGGGATACGCAGTATTTT. This sequence joins TRBV5-6 and TRBJ2-3; TRBD2 aligns across 9 bases. Germline lookup yields CDR1 SGHDT and CDR2 YYEEEE. J was trimmed by 6 bases and V by 0 bases; bases with no gene match: 5. This CDR3 contains 15 residues.

This chain uses TRBV27 with TRBJ2-1, with D perhaps matching TRBD2 (6 bases). The CDR3 totals 14 residues. The V end lost 5 bases, the J end lost 10 bases, and 18 bases lay between the germline ends. Germline V gene lookup returns CDR1 MNHEY and CDR2 SMNVEV (reference sequence). The CDR3 DNA reads TGTGCCAGCAGTCGCGGGACGGACTTTCAGGAGCAGTTCTTC. It encodes CASSRGTDFQEQFF.

The chain employs TRBV28 and TRBJ1-2; TRBD1 matches at 9 bases. CDR3 length: 14 residues. From germline, CDR1 is MDHEN and CDR2 SYDVKM. Losses at the gene ends were 5 bases for V and 6 bases for J; bases not matched to a gene: 7. CDR3 sequence (DNA): TGTGCCAGCAGTCCCGGACAGGGGATGAATGGCTACACCTTC. Its translation is CASSPGQGMNGYTF.

This clone was detected only a few times. This rearrangement joins TRBV28 to TRBJ1-5; D might be TRBD1 (5 bases). The CDR3 length is 17 residues. V was cut by 4 bases and J by 2 bases, with 18 bases left in between. Looked up from germline, CDR1 is MDHEN and CDR2 is SYDVKM. The CDR3 sequence: CASSWREGARGNQPQHF. CDR3 nucleotides: TGTGCCAGCAGTTGGCGGGAAGGGGCGAGGGGCAATCAGCCCCAGCATTTT. The complete variable domain, with remaining parts taken from reference TRBV28 and TRBJ1-5, reads DVKVTQSSRYLVKRTGEKVFLECVQDMDHENMFWYRQDPGLGLRLIYFSYDVKMKEKGDIPEGYSVSREKKERFSLILESASTNQTSMYLCASSWREGARGNQPQHFGDGTRLSIL.

Only a few counts were recorded for this clone. The rearrangement links TRBV4-2 to TRBJ1-4; D gene unclear. V was cut by 4 bases and J by 7 bases, with 10 bases left in between. CDR1 is LGHNA, CDR2 YNFKEQ, per germline. CDR3 size: 13 residues. CDR3 in amino acids: CASSLEDGEKLFF. The CDR3, as DNA: TGTGCCAGCAGCCTAGAGGACGGTGAAAAACTGTTTTTT.

The CDR3 bases are TGTGCCAGCAGCTCCCCGGGCACGATGAACACTGAAGCTTTCTTT. Amino acid sequence: CASSSPGTMNTEAFF. V and J are TRBV7-2 and TRBJ1-1; D not certain. Trimming stripped 4 bases from V and 0 bases from J, with 12 bases between. Germline V gene lookup returns CDR1 SGHTA and CDR2 FQGNSA. The CDR3 consists of 15 residues.

The chain joins TRBV18 to TRBJ2-2, with D unresolved. CDR3 length: 13 amino acids. CDR1 KGHSH and CDR2 LQKENI come from the germline V gene. The V end lost 5 bases, the J end lost 5 bases, and 9 bases lay between the germline ends. CDR3 in amino acids: CASSAVATGELFF. In nucleotides, the CDR3 is TGTGCCAGCTCAGCAGTGGCTACCGGGGAGCTGTTTTTT.

The genes are TRBV6-2 or TRBV6-3 and TRBJ1-1, with 8 bases lining up with TRBD1. The CDR3 contains 15 residues. V was pared by 4 bases and J by 5 bases, with 9 bases of the junction left unmatched. Germline CDR1 MNHEY, CDR2 SVGEGT. Here the CDR3 DNA reads TGTGCCAGCAGTTCCGCAGGACAGGGAGGGACTGAAGCTTTCTTT. Translated: CASSSAGQGGTEAFF.

This chain links TRBV23-1 with TRBJ2-1; 9 bases are a match to TRBD2. TRBV23-1 is designated an ORF whose function remains uncertain. The CDR3 contains 15 residues. V lost 9 bases and J lost 8; bases outside the gene matches: 14. Here the CDR3 reads CARITGDSGSDEQFF. The DNA of the CDR3 is TGCGCCAGGATTACAGGGGATAGCGGGAGTGATGAGCAGTTCTTC.

The chain combines TRBV7-6 with TRBJ2-1; 11 bases fit TRBD2. The V and J ends lost 1 base and 1 base, in that order; junction bases with no gene match: 3. The CDR3 is made up of 17 amino acids. Looked up from germline, CDR1 is SGHVS and CDR2 is FNYEAQ. The CDR3 bases are TGTGCCAGCAGCTTAGTAGCTAGCGGGGGGTCCTACAATGAGCAGTTCTTC. Protein product: CASSLVASGGSYNEQFF.

The rearrangement uses TRBV20-1 and TRBJ1-3; D call uncertain. V gave up 3 bases and J gave up 4 bases, with 7 bases separating them. The length of the CDR3 is 12 residues. Germline V CDR1 and CDR2: DFQATT, SNEGSKA (reference sequence). CDR3 in DNA: TGCAGTGCTAGTCCCGTGGGAAACACCATATATTTT. This encodes CSASPVGNTIYF.

The chain has TRBV5-1 and TRBJ1-2; 9 positions agree with TRBD1. Germline V gives CDR1 SGHRS, CDR2 YFSETQ. The CDR3 consists of 16 residues. V gave up 3 bases and J gave up 5 bases; unmatched junction bases: 11. CDR3 sequence: CASSYQFRDRVYGYTF. CDR3 nucleotide sequence: TGCGCCAGCAGCTACCAATTCCGGGACAGGGTTTATGGCTACACCTTC.

This rearrangement joins TRBV7-8 to TRBJ2-2; a weak D match, TRBD1 (6 bases). Germline V gene sequence: CDR1 SGHVS, CDR2 FQNEAQ. The ends were cut back, 1 base at V and 4 bases at J, with 10 bases in the middle. CDR3 length: 15 amino acids. CDR3 sequence: CASSLENRVTGELFF. The CDR3 DNA is TGTGCCAGCAGCTTAGAAAACAGGGTCACCGGGGAGCTGTTTTTT.

This CDR3 reads CASSQAGGWSYNSPLHF. The CDR3 bases are TGTGCCAGCAGCCAAGCAGGGGGCTGGTCCTATAATTCACCCCTCCACTTT. The J gene is TRBJ1-6, the V gene TRBV14; 8 nucleotides line up with TRBD1. This CDR3 is built from 17 residues. V gave up 1 base and J gave up 1 base; unmatched junction bases: 3. Germline V gene sequence: CDR1 SGHDN, CDR2 FVKESK.

For the CDR3, the DNA is TGTGCCAGCTCACCAGGGGCAGATTCACCCCTCCACTTT. This gives the protein CASSPGADSPLHF. The chain carries TRBV18 and TRBJ1-6; possible D gene TRBD1, 5 bases. The V end was cut by 2 bases, the J end by 8 bases, with 7 bases between. The germline V gene encodes CDR1 KGHSH and CDR2 LQKENI. This CDR3 contains 13 residues.

The CDR3 loop reads CASSLTSGVPNEQFF. The DNA for the CDR3 is TGCGCCAGCAGCTTGACTAGCGGGGTACCTAATGAGCAGTTCTTC. The chain is built from TRBV5-1 and TRBJ2-1; 10 bases are a match to TRBD2. Germline CDR1 reads SGHRS; CDR2 reads YFSETQ. The CDR3 covers 15 residues. V shed 1 base, J shed 7 bases, and the junction held 5 bases outside the gene matches.

This chain uses TRBV20-1 with TRBJ2-7; 9 nucleotides line up with TRBD2. CDR3 length: 13 amino acids. The germline V gene has CDR1 DFQATT and CDR2 SNEGSKA (reference sequence). J lost 5 bases, V lost 3 bases, and 5 bases had no gene match. The CDR3 region is CSASLRGGDEQYF. In DNA, the CDR3 is TGCAGTGCTAGTTTGCGGGGGGGCGACGAGCAGTACTTC.